Included here is one TCR beta chain sequence, with context. Its matching antigen is unknown. Samples underwent the assay at deep level. Data came from immunoSEQ multiplex PCR; TCRdb stores just in-frame clones and leaves some out. The sample has about 1.1 million clones; about 84% are singletons. The data are from a study of shared clonotypes between healthy human individuals. General study findings and limits: Compared with memory subsets, naive subsets generally had larger estimated richness. Only blood underwent sampling, and tissue repertoires likely differ.

Looked up from germline, CDR1 is WSHSY and CDR2 is SAAADI. The CDR3 length is 16 residues. Trimming removed 0 bases from V and 4 bases from J; junction bases left unmatched: 3. The TCR sequence derives from a man aged 18 to 29 in good health. Some clones in this sample may be carry-over from other donors' samples. The sequenced material came from memory CD4+ T cells from PBMCs. Subset: CD45RA-negative fraction. The J gene is TRBJ2-7, the V gene TRBV10-2; 13 positions match TRBD2. CDR3 amino acids: CASSESTSGRQYEQYF. CDR3 DNA sequence: TGCGCCAGCAGTGAGTCGACTAGCGGGAGGCAATACGAGCAGTACTTC.